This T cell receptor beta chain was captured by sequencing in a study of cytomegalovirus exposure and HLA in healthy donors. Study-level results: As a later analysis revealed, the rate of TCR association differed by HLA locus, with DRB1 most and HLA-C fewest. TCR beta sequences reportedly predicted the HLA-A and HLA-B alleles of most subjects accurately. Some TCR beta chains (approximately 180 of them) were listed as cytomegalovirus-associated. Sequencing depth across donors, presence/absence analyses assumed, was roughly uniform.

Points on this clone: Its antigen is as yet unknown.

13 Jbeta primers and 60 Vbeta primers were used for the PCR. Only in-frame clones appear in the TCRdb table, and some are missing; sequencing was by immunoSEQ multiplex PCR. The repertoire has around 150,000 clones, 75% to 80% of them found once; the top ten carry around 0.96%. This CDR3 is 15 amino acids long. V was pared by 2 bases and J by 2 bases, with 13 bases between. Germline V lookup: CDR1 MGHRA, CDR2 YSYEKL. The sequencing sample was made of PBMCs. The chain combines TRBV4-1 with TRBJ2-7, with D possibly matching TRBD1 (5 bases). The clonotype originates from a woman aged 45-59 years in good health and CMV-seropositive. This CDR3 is CASSQTAVGAYEQYF. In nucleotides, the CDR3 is TGCGCCAGCAGCCAAACCGCCGTAGGGGCCTACGAGCAGTACTTC.